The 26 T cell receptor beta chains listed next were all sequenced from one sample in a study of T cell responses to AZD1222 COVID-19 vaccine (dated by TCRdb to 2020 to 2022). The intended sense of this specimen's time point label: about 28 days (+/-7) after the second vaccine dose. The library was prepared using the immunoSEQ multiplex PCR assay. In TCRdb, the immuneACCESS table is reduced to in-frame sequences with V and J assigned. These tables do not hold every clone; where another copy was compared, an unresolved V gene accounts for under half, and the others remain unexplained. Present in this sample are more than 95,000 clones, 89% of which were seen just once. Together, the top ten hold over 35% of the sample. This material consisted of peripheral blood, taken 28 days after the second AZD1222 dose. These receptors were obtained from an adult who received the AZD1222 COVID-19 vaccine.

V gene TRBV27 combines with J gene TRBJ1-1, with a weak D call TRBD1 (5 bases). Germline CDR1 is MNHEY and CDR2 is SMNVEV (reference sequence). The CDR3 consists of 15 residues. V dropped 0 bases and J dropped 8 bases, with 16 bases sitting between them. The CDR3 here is CASSLSSRADREAFF. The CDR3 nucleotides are TGTGCCAGCAGTTTATCGAGCAGGGCCGATCGGGAAGCTTTCTTT.

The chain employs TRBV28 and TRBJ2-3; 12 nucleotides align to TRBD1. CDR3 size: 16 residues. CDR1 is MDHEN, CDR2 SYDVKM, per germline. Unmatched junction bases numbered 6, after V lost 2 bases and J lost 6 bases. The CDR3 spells CASSLDGTGGEDTQYF. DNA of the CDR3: TGTGCCAGCAGTTTAGATGGGACAGGGGGCGAGGATACGCAGTATTTT.

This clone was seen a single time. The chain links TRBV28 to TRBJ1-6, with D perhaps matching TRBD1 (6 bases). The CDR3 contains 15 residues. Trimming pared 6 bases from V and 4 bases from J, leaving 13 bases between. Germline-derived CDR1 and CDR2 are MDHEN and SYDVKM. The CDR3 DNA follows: TGTGCCAGCAGCATCGGGACACAATATAATTCACCCCTCCACTTT. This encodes CASSIGTQYNSPLHF.

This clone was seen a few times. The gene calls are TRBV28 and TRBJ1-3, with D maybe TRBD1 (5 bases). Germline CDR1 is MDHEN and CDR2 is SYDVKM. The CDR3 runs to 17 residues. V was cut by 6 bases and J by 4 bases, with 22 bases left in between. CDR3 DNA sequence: TGTGCCAGCAGCCCCGTCGGTGCGGGGCGATCCGGAAACACCATATATTTT. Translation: CASSPVGAGRSGNTIYF.

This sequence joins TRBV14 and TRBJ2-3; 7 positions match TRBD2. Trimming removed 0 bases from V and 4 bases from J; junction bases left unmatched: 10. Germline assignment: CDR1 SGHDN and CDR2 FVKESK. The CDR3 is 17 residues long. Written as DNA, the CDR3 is TGTGCCAGCAGCCAAGATCCCTGGGGGAGGGGCCCAGATACGCAGTATTTT. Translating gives CASSQDPWGRGPDTQYF.

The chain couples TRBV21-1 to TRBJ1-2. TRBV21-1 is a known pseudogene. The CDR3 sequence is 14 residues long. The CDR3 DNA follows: TGTGCCAGCAGCAATCGGGGGCGTTCCTATGGCTACACCTTC. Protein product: CASSNRGRSYGYTF.

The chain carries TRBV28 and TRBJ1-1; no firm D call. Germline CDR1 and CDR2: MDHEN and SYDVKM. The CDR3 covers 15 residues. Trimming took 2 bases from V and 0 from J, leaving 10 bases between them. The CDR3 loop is CASSLNWAMNTEAFF. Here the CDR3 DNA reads TGTGCCAGCAGTTTAAATTGGGCCATGAACACTGAAGCTTTCTTT.

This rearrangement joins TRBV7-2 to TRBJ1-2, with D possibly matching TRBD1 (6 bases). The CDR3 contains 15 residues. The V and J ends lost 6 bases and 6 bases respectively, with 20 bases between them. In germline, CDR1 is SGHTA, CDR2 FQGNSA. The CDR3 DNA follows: TGTGCCAGCAGGTTCCCGGGGGCAAGGGACAATGGCTACACCTTC. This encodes CASRFPGARDNGYTF.

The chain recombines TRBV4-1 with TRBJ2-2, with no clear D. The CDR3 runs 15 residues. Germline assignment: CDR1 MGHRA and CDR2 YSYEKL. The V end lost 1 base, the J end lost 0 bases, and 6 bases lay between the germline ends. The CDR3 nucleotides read TGCGCCAGCAGCCAAGTCTCCCCGAACACCGGGGAGCTGTTTTTT. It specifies CASSQVSPNTGELFF.

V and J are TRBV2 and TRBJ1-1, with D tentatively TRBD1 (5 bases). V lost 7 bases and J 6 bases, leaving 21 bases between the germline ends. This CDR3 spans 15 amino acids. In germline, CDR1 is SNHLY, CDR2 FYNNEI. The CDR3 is CASTLQGVNIAEAFF. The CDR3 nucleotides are TGTGCCAGCACCCTGCAGGGCGTTAATATAGCTGAAGCTTTCTTT.

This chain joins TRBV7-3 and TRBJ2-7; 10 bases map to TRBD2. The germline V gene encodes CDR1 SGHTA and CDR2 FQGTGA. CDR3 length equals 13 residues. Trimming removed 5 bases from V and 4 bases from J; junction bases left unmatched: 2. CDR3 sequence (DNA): TGTGCCAGCAGCGCGGGACTAGCGTACGAGCAGTACTTC. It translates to CASSAGLAYEQYF.

This CDR3 reads CASSATGRNYGYTF. In DNA, the CDR3 is TGTGCCAGCAGCGCCACGGGCAGGAACTATGGCTACACCTTC. The J gene is TRBJ1-2, the V gene TRBV9; D unresolved. V lost 3 bases and J 2 bases, leaving 11 bases between the germline ends. The CDR3 totals 14 residues. Germline V gene lookup returns CDR1 SGDLS and CDR2 YYNGEE.

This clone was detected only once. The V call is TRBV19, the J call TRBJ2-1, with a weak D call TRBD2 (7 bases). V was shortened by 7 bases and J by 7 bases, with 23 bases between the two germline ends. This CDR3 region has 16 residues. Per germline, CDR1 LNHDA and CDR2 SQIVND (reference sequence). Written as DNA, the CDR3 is TGTGCCAGTAAGCTCGCGGGAGCGGGCCAGGGGAATGAGCAGTTCTTC. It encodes CASKLAGAGQGNEQFF.

CDR3 loop: CASHGALIWEQYF. The CDR3 DNA follows: TGTGCCAGCCATGGGGCCTTGATTTGGGAGCAGTACTTC. The chain links TRBV2 to TRBJ2-7, with D maybe TRBD1 (5 bases). The CDR3 spans 13 residues. Germline CDR1 is SNHLY and CDR2 is FYNNEI. V was clipped by 8 bases and J by 7 bases, with 18 bases between them.

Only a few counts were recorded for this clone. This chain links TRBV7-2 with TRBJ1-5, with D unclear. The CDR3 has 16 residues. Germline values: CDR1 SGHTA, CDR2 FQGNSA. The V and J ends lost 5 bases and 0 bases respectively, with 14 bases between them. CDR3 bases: TGTGCCAGCAGCGTCCGGGGTTCATATAGCAATCAGCCCCAGCATTTT. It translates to CASSVRGSYSNQPQHF.

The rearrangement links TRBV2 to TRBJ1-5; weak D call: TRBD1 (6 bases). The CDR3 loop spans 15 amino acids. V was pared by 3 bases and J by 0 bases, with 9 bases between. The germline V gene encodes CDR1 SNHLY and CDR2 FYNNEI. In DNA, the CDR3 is TGTGCCAGCAGTGACCAGGGGCATAGCAATCAGCCCCAGCATTTT. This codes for CASSDQGHSNQPQHF.

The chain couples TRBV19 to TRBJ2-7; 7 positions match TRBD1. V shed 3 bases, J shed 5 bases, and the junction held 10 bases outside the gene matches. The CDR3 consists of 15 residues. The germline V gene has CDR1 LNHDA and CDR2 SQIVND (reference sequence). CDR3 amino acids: CASSIWTGFLHEQYF. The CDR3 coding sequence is TGTGCCAGTAGTATTTGGACAGGATTCCTACACGAGCAGTACTTC.

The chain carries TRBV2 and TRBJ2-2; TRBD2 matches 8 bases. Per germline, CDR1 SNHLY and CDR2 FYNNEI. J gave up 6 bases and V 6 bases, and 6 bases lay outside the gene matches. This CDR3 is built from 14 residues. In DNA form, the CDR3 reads TGTGCCAGCAGATTACTAGCGGTGCCCGGGGAGCTGTTTTTT. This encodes CASRLLAVPGELFF. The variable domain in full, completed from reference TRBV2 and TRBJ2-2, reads EPEVTQTPSHQVTQMGQEVILRCVPISNHLYFYWYRQILGQKVEFLVSFYNNEISEKSEIFDDQFSVERPDGSNFTLKIRSTKLEDSAMYFCASRLLAVPGELFFGEGSRLTVL.

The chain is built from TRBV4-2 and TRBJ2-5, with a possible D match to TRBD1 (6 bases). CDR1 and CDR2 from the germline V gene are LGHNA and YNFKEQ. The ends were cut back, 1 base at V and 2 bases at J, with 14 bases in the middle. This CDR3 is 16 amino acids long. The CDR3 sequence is CASSQASGTTQETQYF. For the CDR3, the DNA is TGTGCCAGCAGCCAAGCCTCCGGGACAACGCAAGAGACCCAGTACTTC.

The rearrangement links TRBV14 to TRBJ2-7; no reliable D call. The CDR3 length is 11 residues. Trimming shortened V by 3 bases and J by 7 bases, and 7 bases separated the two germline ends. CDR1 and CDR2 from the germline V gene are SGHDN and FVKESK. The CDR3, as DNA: TGTGCCAGCAGCCAGTTGGGGGAGCAGTACTTC. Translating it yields CASSQLGEQYF.

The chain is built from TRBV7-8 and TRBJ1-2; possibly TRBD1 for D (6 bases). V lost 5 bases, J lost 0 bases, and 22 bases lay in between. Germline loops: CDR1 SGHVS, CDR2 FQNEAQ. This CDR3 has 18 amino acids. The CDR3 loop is CASSPEKGGLGANYGYTF. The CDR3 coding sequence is TGTGCCAGCAGCCCCGAGAAGGGGGGGCTAGGGGCTAACTATGGCTACACCTTC.

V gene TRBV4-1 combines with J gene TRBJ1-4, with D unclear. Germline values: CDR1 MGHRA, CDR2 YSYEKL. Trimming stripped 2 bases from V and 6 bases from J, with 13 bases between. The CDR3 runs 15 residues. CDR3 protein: CASSQTTGEHEKLFF. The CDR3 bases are TGCGCCAGCAGCCAAACGACGGGAGAGCATGAAAAACTGTTTTTT.

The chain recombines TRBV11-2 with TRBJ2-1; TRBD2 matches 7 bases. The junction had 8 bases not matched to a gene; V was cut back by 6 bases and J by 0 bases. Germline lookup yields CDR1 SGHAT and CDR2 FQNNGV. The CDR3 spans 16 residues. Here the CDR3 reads CASRRLAGASYNEQFF. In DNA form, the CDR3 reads TGTGCCAGCAGGAGACTCGCGGGAGCCTCCTACAATGAGCAGTTCTTC.

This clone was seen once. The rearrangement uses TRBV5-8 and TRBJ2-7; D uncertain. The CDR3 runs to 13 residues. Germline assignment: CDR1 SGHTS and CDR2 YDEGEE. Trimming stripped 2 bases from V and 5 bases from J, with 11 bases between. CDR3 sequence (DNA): TGTGCCAGCAGCTTTTTGCATCGGGACGAGCAGTACTTC. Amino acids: CASSFLHRDEQYF.

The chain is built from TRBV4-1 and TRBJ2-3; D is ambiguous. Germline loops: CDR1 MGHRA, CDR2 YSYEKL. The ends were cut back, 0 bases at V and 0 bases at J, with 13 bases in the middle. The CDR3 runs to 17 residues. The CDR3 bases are TGCGCCAGCAGCCAAGAAGGAACGAGTTCTAGCACAGATACGCAGTATTTT. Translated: CASSQEGTSSSTDTQYF.

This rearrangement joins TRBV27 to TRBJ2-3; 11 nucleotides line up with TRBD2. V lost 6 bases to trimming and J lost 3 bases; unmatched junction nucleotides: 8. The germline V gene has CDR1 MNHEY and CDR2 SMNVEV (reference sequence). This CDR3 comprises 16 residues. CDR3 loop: CASRFTSGRSTDTQYF. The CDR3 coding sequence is TGTGCCAGCAGGTTTACTAGCGGGAGAAGTACAGATACGCAGTATTTT.